These 27 T cell receptor beta chains were sequenced from one sample in a study of identical twins. TCRdb reprocessed the 5' RACE reads with MiXCR, giving one entry per CDR3 protein. The data show approximately 530,000 distinct CDR3 sequences, around 20% seen once. The same sample was also used in a study of yellow fever vaccine responses in identical twins.

Sequenced: CD4+ T cells sorted from blood. Receptors originate from a woman under 30 in good health.

The rearrangement uses TRBV19 and TRBJ1-1; D call uncertain. Trimming removed 7 bases at V and 2 bases at J, with 20 bases between. This CDR3 is 16 amino acids long. Germline-derived CDR1 and CDR2 are LNHDA and SQIVND (reference sequence). For the CDR3, the DNA is TGTGCCAGTATTCCTAGTGGAGGGAGGATAAACACTGAAGCTTTCTTT. Translated, it gives CASIPSGGRINTEAFF.

Only a few counts were recorded for this clonotype. V is TRBV5-6 and J is TRBJ2-1, with TRBD1 matching 9 bases. V lost 0 bases and J lost 9; bases outside the gene matches: 10. This CDR3 comprises 16 residues. Germline CDR1 SGHDT, CDR2 YYEEEE. For the CDR3, the DNA is TGTGCCAGCAGCTTGGCCAGAGGACAGGGGAGGAGTGAGCAGTTCTTC. This sequence encodes CASSLARGQGRSEQFF. Filled out from reference TRBV5-6 and TRBJ2-1, the complete variable domain reads DAGVTQSPTHLIKTRGQQVTLRCSPKSGHDTVSWYQQALGQGPQFIFQYYEEEERQRGNFPDRFSGHQFPNYSSELNVNALLLGDSALYLCASSLARGQGRSEQFFGPGTRLTVL.

This clonotype was seen a single time. The chain joins TRBV5-1 to TRBJ2-3; a possible D gene is TRBD2 (6 bases). Germline CDR1 SGHRS, CDR2 YFSETQ. V was shortened by 5 bases and J by 5 bases, with 6 bases between the two germline ends. This CDR3 is 11 amino acids long. Here the CDR3 reads CASREGDTQYF. In DNA, the CDR3 is TGCGCCAGCAGGGAGGGAGATACGCAGTATTTT.

The CDR3 here is CASSQSGQGPYEQYF. The CDR3 DNA follows: TGTGCCAGCAGCCAATCGGGACAGGGACCCTACGAGCAGTACTTC. The V and J genes are TRBV4-2 and TRBJ2-7; 9 bases are a match to TRBD1. CDR1 and CDR2 from the germline V gene are LGHNA and YNFKEQ. The CDR3 sequence is 15 residues long. J gave up 2 bases and V 2 bases, and 4 bases lay outside the gene matches.

This clonotype has a handful of counts. The V call is TRBV6-1, the J call TRBJ2-3, with D possibly matching TRBD1 (5 bases). The CDR3 consists of 14 residues. With 4 bases removed from V and 11 bases from J, the gap between germline ends came to 19 bases. Germline CDR1 is MNHNS and CDR2 is SASEGT. The DNA for the CDR3 is TGTGCCAGCAGTGGACATTCGGACACCTCGAAGCAGTATTTT. As protein: CASSGHSDTSKQYF.

This clonotype was seen a few times. The chain couples TRBV12-3 or TRBV12-4 to TRBJ2-1; D possibly corresponds to TRBD2 (6 bases). The ends were cut back, 3 bases at V and 7 bases at J, with 13 bases in the middle. The CDR3 is made up of 14 amino acids. CDR3 amino acids: CASSFPGGVNEQFF. The CDR3 nucleotides read TGTGCCAGCAGTTTCCCCGGGGGAGTTAATGAGCAGTTCTTC.

The chain links TRBV7-8 to TRBJ1-1; no clear D gene. The V gene's germline CDR1 is SGHVS and CDR2 FQNEAQ. Trimming cost V 5 bases and J 0 bases, with 13 bases left between them. This CDR3 has 15 amino acids. CDR3 in amino acids: CASSRSSKLNTEAFF. The CDR3 region has the DNA TGTGCCAGCAGCAGAAGCTCAAAGTTGAACACTGAAGCTTTCTTT.

The CDR3 sequence: CSAKSSGGGPDTQYF. The CDR3 region has the DNA TGCAGTGCTAAGTCGAGCGGAGGGGGGCCAGATACGCAGTATTTT. V is TRBV20-1 and J is TRBJ2-3; tentatively, D is TRBD1 or TRBD2 (6 bases each). Trimming took 4 bases from V and 4 from J, leaving 18 bases between them. Germline CDR1 and CDR2: DFQATT and SNEGSKA (reference sequence). CDR3 length equals 15 residues.

The chain employs TRBV4-1 and TRBJ2-1, with D perhaps assigned TRBD1 or TRBD2 (6 bases each). V was shortened by 0 bases and J by 13 bases, with 16 bases between the two germline ends. Germline V lookup: CDR1 MGHRA, CDR2 YSYEKL. The CDR3 covers 14 residues. CDR3 in amino acids: CASSQDRGRLFQFF. The CDR3, as DNA: TGCGCCAGCAGCCAAGATCGGGGGCGCCTTTTTCAGTTCTTC.

The V gene is TRBV28, the J gene TRBJ1-1; no clear D. V lost 2 bases, J lost 8 bases, and 6 bases lay in between. Looked up from germline, CDR1 is MDHEN and CDR2 is SYDVKM. The CDR3 totals 11 residues. The CDR3 here is CASSLIREAFF. The CDR3, as DNA: TGTGCCAGCAGTTTAATCAGAGAAGCTTTCTTT.

The CDR3 loop reads CASSSVRPSGSRYNEQFF. CDR3 sequence (DNA): TGTGCCAGCAGCTCCGTGCGGCCTAGCGGGAGCAGGTACAATGAGCAGTTCTTC. The chain joins TRBV7-8 to TRBJ2-1, with 10 positions matching TRBD2. Germline V gene lookup returns CDR1 SGHVS and CDR2 FQNEAQ. Losses at the gene ends were 4 bases for V and 4 bases for J; bases not matched to a gene: 13. CDR3 length equals 18 residues. Full variable domain (outside the CDR3, taken from reference TRBV7-8 and TRBJ2-1): GAGVSQSPRYKVAKRGQDVALRCDPISGHVSLFWYQQALGQGPEFLTYFQNEAQLDKSGLPSDRFFAERPEGSVSTLKIQRTQQEDSAVYLCASSSVRPSGSRYNEQFFGPGTRLTVL.

This clonotype was counted between two and nine times. V gene TRBV11-2 combines with J gene TRBJ1-1; 7 bases are a match to TRBD1. V shed 5 bases, J shed 9 bases, and the junction held 12 bases outside the gene matches. There are 14 residues in the CDR3. Germline V gives CDR1 SGHAT, CDR2 FQNNGV. The DNA for the CDR3 is TGTGCCAGCAGCCGGACAGGCCCTTGGGGAAAAGCTTTCTTT. This translates into CASSRTGPWGKAFF.

This rearrangement joins TRBV6-5 to TRBJ2-7; D gene uncertain. The germline V gene has CDR1 MNHEY and CDR2 SVGAGI. This CDR3 region has 15 residues. The germline V and J ends were trimmed by 0 bases and 0 bases, with 9 bases remaining between them. The CDR3 here is CASSYSNTYSYEQYF. In nucleotides, the CDR3 is TGTGCCAGCAGTTACTCGAACACCTACTCCTACGAGCAGTACTTC.

The chain links TRBV5-1 to TRBJ2-5; TRBD2 aligns across 8 bases. Germline trimming cut 6 bases from V and 3 bases from J; bases unmatched to any gene: 10. The length of the CDR3 is 15 residues. Germline V gene data show CDR1 as SGHRS and CDR2 as YFSETQ. The CDR3 DNA sequence: TGCGCCAGCACCCCGAGCGGGAGCGTAGAAGAGACCCAGTACTTC. Its translation is CASTPSGSVEETQYF.

The genes are TRBV28 and TRBJ1-6; TRBD1 is a possible D gene (5 bases). The V gene lost 6 bases and the J gene lost 10 bases, with 22 bases spanning the gap. CDR1 is MDHEN and CDR2 is SYDVKM in the germline V gene. The CDR3 is made up of 16 amino acids. As DNA, the CDR3 is TGTGCCAGCAGGGAAAGCAGGCAGGGACCCTTATCACCCCTCCACTTT. Its translation is CASRESRQGPLSPLHF.

This clonotype was detected a few times. V usage is TRBV4-2 and J usage is TRBJ2-5; D may correspond to TRBD1 or TRBD2 (6 bases each). Between the trimmed V and J ends, which lost 1 base and 3 bases, there was a span of 12 bases. The CDR3 spans 15 residues. In germline, CDR1 is LGHNA, CDR2 YNFKEQ. CDR3 sequence: CASSQGGAGEETQYF. In nucleotides, the CDR3 is TGTGCCAGCAGCCAAGGGGGGGCCGGGGAAGAGACCCAGTACTTC.

This clonotype has only a few counts. This chain joins TRBV18 and TRBJ2-7; 8 positions match TRBD1. V gave up 8 bases and J gave up 2 bases; unmatched junction bases: 5. The germline V gene encodes CDR1 KGHSH and CDR2 LQKENI. This CDR3 is 13 amino acids long. The CDR3 nucleotides read TGTGCCAGCGCGGGACAGGAAACCTACGAGCAGTACTTC. It is translated as CASAGQETYEQYF.

This clonotype was found a few times. V usage is TRBV29-1 and J usage is TRBJ1-6, with 8 bases matching TRBD1. Trimming cost V 7 bases and J 7 bases; bases outside gene matches: 6. Looked up from germline, CDR1 is SQVTM and CDR2 is ANQGSEA. This CDR3 is 13 amino acids long. This CDR3 is CSAGQGRNSPLHF. The CDR3 DNA reads TGCAGCGCCGGACAGGGAAGGAATTCACCCCTCCACTTT.

This clonotype appeared a few times. The chain combines TRBV27 with TRBJ2-3; 10 nucleotides agree with TRBD1. This CDR3 contains 14 residues. J lost 5 bases, V lost 5 bases, and 4 bases had no gene match. Germline lookup yields CDR1 MNHEY and CDR2 SMNVEV (reference sequence). The CDR3 reads CASSPRDRGDTQYF. In nucleotides, the CDR3 is TGTGCCAGCAGTCCAAGGGACAGGGGAGATACGCAGTATTTT.

This chain connects TRBV13 to TRBJ2-5; TRBD2 agrees at 14 bases. The V gene's germline CDR1 is PRHDT and CDR2 FYEKMQ (reference sequence). This CDR3 spans 19 amino acids. The V and J ends lost 2 bases and 0 bases, in that order; junction bases with no gene match: 8. The CDR3 here is CASSLYTTSGRAYQETQYF. As DNA, the CDR3 is TGTGCCAGCAGCTTATACACGACTAGCGGGAGGGCCTACCAAGAGACCCAGTACTTC.

This clonotype was recorded a few times. The chain carries TRBV5-1 and TRBJ2-3, with D possibly being TRBD1 (5 bases). The CDR3 totals 16 residues. With 3 bases removed from V and 0 bases from J, the gap between germline ends came to 14 bases. Germline lookup yields CDR1 SGHRS and CDR2 YFSETQ. The CDR3 sequence is CASSWGSGLSTDTQYF. CDR3 DNA: TGCGCCAGCAGCTGGGGCTCCGGCCTTAGCACAGATACGCAGTATTTT.

The table lists this clonotype with a few counts. The rearrangement links TRBV7-6 to TRBJ2-7; no firm D call. V gave up 3 bases and J gave up 3 bases, with 15 bases separating them. Germline assignment: CDR1 SGHVS and CDR2 FNYEAQ. The CDR3 extends over 15 amino acids. CDR3 sequence reads: CASSFSVASGYEQYF. For the CDR3, the DNA is TGTGCCAGCAGCTTTAGTGTGGCTAGTGGCTACGAGCAGTACTTC.

This clonotype was seen more than once but under ten times. The chain employs TRBV3-1 and TRBJ2-7; 7 bases fit TRBD2. Germline trimming cut 0 bases from V and 7 bases from J; bases unmatched to any gene: 3. The CDR3 has 13 residues. In germline, CDR1 is LGHDT, CDR2 YNNKEL (reference sequence). The CDR3 DNA reads TGTGCCAGCAGCCAAGAAGCCGGGAGGGAGCAGTACTTC. Residues: CASSQEAGREQYF.

V gene TRBV7-9 combines with J gene TRBJ2-5; D may be TRBD1 (6 bases). V was trimmed by 4 bases and J by 5 bases, leaving 17 bases between them. CDR1 and CDR2 from the germline V gene are SEHNR and FQNEAQ (reference sequence). This CDR3 is 15 amino acids long. Written as DNA, the CDR3 is TGTGCCAGCAGCTCCAGTAGGACAGAGAGGGAGACCCAGTACTTC. Translating it yields CASSSSRTERETQYF.

This clonotype was recorded a few times. This chain joins TRBV7-6 and TRBJ2-2, with 9 bases matching TRBD1. J lost 2 bases, V lost 4 bases, and 5 bases had no gene match. The germline V gene has CDR1 SGHVS and CDR2 FNYEAQ. The CDR3 loop spans 16 amino acids. DNA for the CDR3: TGTGCCAGCAGCTCGTACAGGGGGCGTAACACCGGGGAGCTGTTTTTT. This encodes CASSSYRGRNTGELFF.

The chain combines TRBV20-1 with TRBJ2-5, with 8 bases aligning to TRBD1. The CDR3 has 15 residues. CDR1 DFQATT and CDR2 SNEGSKA come from the germline V gene (reference sequence). CDR3 nucleotide sequence: TGCAGCGGGGGCCACGGGACAGGAGGGAAAGAGACCCAGTACTTC. Translating gives CSGGHGTGGKETQYF.

J is TRBJ2-1 and V is TRBV7-9; unclear D gene. Trimming left V 1 base short and J 5 bases short, with 6 bases between. CDR1 and CDR2 (germline): SEHNR, FQNEAQ (reference sequence). The CDR3 is made up of 13 amino acids. The CDR3 loop is CASSLGVNNEQFF. The CDR3 DNA follows: TGTGCCAGCAGCTTAGGGGTCAACAATGAGCAGTTCTTC. Looking up the rest from reference TRBV7-9 and TRBJ2-1 gives the full variable domain: DTGVSQNPRHKITKRGQNVTFRCDPISEHNRLYWYRQTLGQGPEFLTYFQNEAQLEKSRLLSDRFSAERPKGSFSTLEIQRTEQGDSAMYLCASSLGVNNEQFFGPGTRLTVL.